This TCR beta chain was sequenced during a study of T cells after posttransplantation cyclophosphamide. Study-wide points: Later blood repertoires were often dominated by clones from the donor CD8+ memory compartment.

Concerning this clone itself: Its antigen is not known.

Cyclophosphamide on days +3 and +4 followed busulfan-fludarabine conditioning and a marrow graft. Profiling relied on immunoSEQ multiplex PCR, and the TCRdb table lists in-frame clones only, not all of them. The table lists roughly 20,000 clones, 74% of them singletons. The sample consisted of PBMCs, taken after an allogeneic stem cell transplant with post-transplant cyclophosphamide. This TCR was recovered from a male patient younger than 45 who received an allogeneic stem cell transplant from a related donor, was CMV-positive, and had acute GVHD only. Part of the T cells may come from the graft donor.

The CDR3 DNA follows: TGCGCCAGCAGCCAAGTCAGAGGGACTACTGAAGCTTTCTTT. Translation: CASSQVRGTTEAFF. This chain uses TRBV4-1 with TRBJ1-1; D may be TRBD1 (5 bases). Germline-derived CDR1 and CDR2 are MGHRA and YSYEKL. CDR3 length: 14 residues. V was trimmed by 1 base and J by 5 bases, leaving 11 bases between them.